A selection of T cell receptor beta chains follows, all from one sample in a study of blood T cell repertoires in COVID-19. Measured with immunoSEQ multiplex PCR; TCRdb has only the in-frame clones, and not every one. This table has about 400,000 clones, just under 90% appearing once. Sequenced sample: PBMCs or T cells enriched from blood (not recorded which). These receptors were obtained from a woman aged 30 to 39 who had recovered from COVID-19. CDR3s include the opening cysteine and the closing phenylalanine or tryptophan. D genes are given only for firm matches. Some rows have no size entry. The others give once, few or many, or a class for an expanded clone.

v_call: TRBV28; cdr3_length: 14; d_call: NA; j_call: TRBJ1-5; clone_size: once; cdr3_nt: TGTGCCAGCAGTGCCAGCAACAGGATTCAGCCCCAGCATTTT; cdr3_aa: CASSASNRIQPQHF
v_call: TRBV28; cdr3_length: 15; d_call: TRBD1; j_call: TRBJ1-4; clone_size: NA; cdr3_nt: TGTGCCAGCAGTTGGGACAGGCGATCTAATGAAAAACTGTTTTTT; cdr3_aa: CASSWDRRSNEKLFF
v_call: TRBV19; cdr3_length: 12; d_call: TRBD1; j_call: TRBJ2-7; clone_size: NA; cdr3_nt: TGTGCCAGTAGCTGGGGACAGGGGGAGCAGTACTTC; cdr3_aa: CASSWGQGEQYF
v_call: TRBV19; cdr3_length: 19; d_call: TRBD1; j_call: TRBJ2-2; clone_size: once; cdr3_nt: TGTGCCAGTAGTATACGCCCGACAGGGGGATTCGCGAACACCGGGGAGCTGTTTTTT; cdr3_aa: CASSIRPTGGFANTGELFF
v_call: TRBV2; cdr3_length: 14; d_call: NA; j_call: TRBJ1-5; clone_size: once; cdr3_nt: TGTGCCAGCAGTGTTCTAACAGGTCAGCAGCCCCAGCATTTT; cdr3_aa: CASSVLTGQQPQHF
v_call: TRBV7-9; cdr3_length: 13; d_call: NA; j_call: TRBJ1-6; clone_size: once; cdr3_nt: TGTGCCAGCAGCTCAACAGGTTTTTCACCCCTCCACTTT; cdr3_aa: CASSSTGFSPLHF
v_call: TRBV7-2; cdr3_length: 14; d_call: NA; j_call: TRBJ1-4; clone_size: NA; cdr3_nt: TGTGCCAGCAGCGGCAGGGTGGGAAATGAAAAACTGTTTTTT; cdr3_aa: CASSGRVGNEKLFF
v_call: TRBV25-1; cdr3_length: 16; d_call: NA; j_call: TRBJ2-1; clone_size: NA; cdr3_nt: TGTGCCAGCAGTCTGGCCGCACCGGGGATTTACAATGAGCAGTTCTTC; cdr3_aa: CASSLAAPGIYNEQFF
v_call: TRBV7-9; cdr3_length: 13; d_call: TRBD1; j_call: TRBJ1-4; clone_size: NA; cdr3_nt: TGTGCCAGCAGCTTCGGGACAGCGAGGGGACTGTTTTTT; cdr3_aa: CASSFGTARGLFF
v_call: TRBV28; cdr3_length: 14; d_call: NA; j_call: TRBJ1-4; clone_size: NA; cdr3_nt: TGTGCCAGCAGTTTACATGCAGGGGAGAGAAAACTGTTTTTT; cdr3_aa: CASSLHAGERKLFF
v_call: TRBV30; cdr3_length: 13; d_call: NA; j_call: TRBJ1-1; clone_size: NA; cdr3_nt: TGTGCCTGGAGTGTGGGGCGGACCTTTGAAGCTTTCTTT; cdr3_aa: CAWSVGRTFEAFF
v_call: TRBV6-5; cdr3_length: 13; d_call: NA; j_call: TRBJ2-7; clone_size: NA; cdr3_nt: TGTGCCAGCAGTTACGAGGGAGGATACGAGCAGTACTTC; cdr3_aa: CASSYEGGYEQYF
v_call: TRBV7-8; cdr3_length: 15; d_call: TRBD1; j_call: TRBJ1-4; clone_size: NA; cdr3_nt: TGTGCCAGCAGCCCCCACAGGGGTGATGAGGAAAAACTGTTTTTT; cdr3_aa: CASSPHRGDEEKLFF
v_call: TRBV16; cdr3_length: 13; d_call: TRBD1; j_call: TRBJ2-7; clone_size: NA; cdr3_nt: TGTGCCAGCAGCCAGACAGGGTTCAACGAGCAGTACTTC; cdr3_aa: CASSQTGFNEQYF
v_call: TRBV12-5; cdr3_length: 24; d_call: TRBD1; j_call: TRBJ1-5; clone_size: NA; cdr3_nt: TGTGCTAGTGGTTTGCTACAGGGGGCGCCTCCGGTTTGGGATTCTCTGAATAGCAATCAGCCCCAGCATTTT; cdr3_aa: CASGLLQGAPPVWDSLNSNQPQHF
v_call: TRBV13; cdr3_length: 14; d_call: TRBD1; j_call: TRBJ1-2; clone_size: NA; cdr3_nt: TGTGCCAGCAGCTACGTAGGACAGGGCGATGGCTACACCTTC; cdr3_aa: CASSYVGQGDGYTF
v_call: TRBV30; cdr3_length: 13; d_call: NA; j_call: TRBJ2-7; clone_size: NA; cdr3_nt: TGTGCCTGGACGTACGGGTCCTCCTACGAGCAGTACTTC; cdr3_aa: CAWTYGSSYEQYF
v_call: TRBV28; cdr3_length: 15; d_call: TRBD1; j_call: TRBJ1-6; clone_size: NA; cdr3_nt: TGTGCCAGCAGCACCACAGGGGAAGGTAATTCACCCCTCCACTTT; cdr3_aa: CASSTTGEGNSPLHF
v_call: TRBV6-5; cdr3_length: 15; d_call: TRBD1; j_call: TRBJ2-7; clone_size: NA; cdr3_nt: TGTGCCAGCAGTCGAGACAGGGGGCGTTACTACGAGCAGTACTTC; cdr3_aa: CASSRDRGRYYEQYF
v_call: TRBV4-1; cdr3_length: 14; d_call: NA; j_call: TRBJ2-5; clone_size: NA; cdr3_nt: TGCGCCAGCAGCCACCCGACTGCAAGAGAGACCCAGTACTTC; cdr3_aa: CASSHPTARETQYF
v_call: TRBV18; cdr3_length: 15; d_call: NA; j_call: TRBJ2-1; clone_size: NA; cdr3_nt: TGTGCCAGCTCACCAATGGGCCAGACCTACAATGAGCAGTTCTTC; cdr3_aa: CASSPMGQTYNEQFF
v_call: TRBV14; cdr3_length: 13; d_call: NA; j_call: TRBJ1-1; clone_size: once; cdr3_nt: TGTGCCAGCAGCGCAAGCGGGTCGACTGAAGCTTTCTTT; cdr3_aa: CASSASGSTEAFF
v_call: TRBV5-4; cdr3_length: 13; d_call: NA; j_call: TRBJ1-2; clone_size: NA; cdr3_nt: TGTGCCAGCAGCCATATCAGGTCCTCTGGCTACACCTTC; cdr3_aa: CASSHIRSSGYTF